Each of the 21 T cell receptor beta chains below was sequenced from the same sample in a study of shared T cell receptors in the human thymus. Produced via immunoSEQ multiplex PCR; TCRdb's table is partial and in-frame only. The sample consists of around 68,000 clones, 90% to 95% of them appearing once. Sequenced sample: thymocytes. The receptor source for this set is a human donor.

The chain links TRBV11-2 to TRBJ1-1; D gene ambiguous. This CDR3 contains 16 residues. CDR1 and CDR2 (germline): SGHAT, FQNNGV. Trimming removed 4 bases at V and 3 bases at J, with 18 bases between. The CDR3 sequence is CASSSNVGGSYTEAFF. CDR3 bases: TGTGCCAGCAGCTCAAATGTAGGCGGGTCGTACACTGAAGCTTTCTTT.

This chain links TRBV11-2 with TRBJ2-3; D is possibly TRBD2 (7 bases). The CDR3 runs to 16 residues. Germline CDR1 is SGHAT and CDR2 is FQNNGV. Between the trimmed V and J ends, which lost 0 bases and 3 bases, there was a span of 13 bases. For the CDR3, the DNA is TGTGCCAGCAGCTTAGAAGGGGGGGAGTGGACAGATACGCAGTATTTT. Protein product: CASSLEGGEWTDTQYF.

V gene TRBV20-1 combines with J gene TRBJ1-1; no clear D gene. CDR3 length: 11 amino acids. The V gene lost 0 bases and the J gene lost 7 bases, with 6 bases spanning the gap. Germline V CDR1 and CDR2: DFQATT, SNEGSKA (reference sequence). The CDR3 nucleotides are TGCAGTGCTAGAGATAAGGATGAAGCTTTCTTT. Amino acid sequence: CSARDKDEAFF.

The chain carries TRBV11-2 and TRBJ2-5; 7 nucleotides match TRBD2. With V trimmed by 1 base and J by 3 bases, 5 bases remained unmatched. Germline CDR1 SGHAT, CDR2 FQNNGV. The CDR3 is 15 amino acids. This CDR3 reads CASSLAGTTKETQYF. The CDR3 DNA reads TGTGCCAGCAGCTTAGCCGGGACTACGAAAGAGACCCAGTACTTC.

V and J are TRBV6-6 and TRBJ2-1; no clear D. Between the trimmed V and J ends, which lost 3 bases and 0 bases, there was a span of 12 bases. The length of the CDR3 is 16 residues. The germline V gene has CDR1 MNHNY and CDR2 SVGAGI (reference sequence). The CDR3 coding sequence is TGTGCCAGCAGTTATATTTGGTCCTTCTCCTACAATGAGCAGTTCTTC. Translated: CASSYIWSFSYNEQFF.

The chain is built from TRBV4-3 and TRBJ1-3, with D perhaps TRBD1 (5 bases). V lost 3 bases and J lost 4, with 10 bases in between. The CDR3 spans 14 residues. CDR1 LGHNA and CDR2 YSLEER come from the germline V gene. This chain's CDR3 is CASSHSRTGNTIYF. The CDR3 coding sequence is TGCGCCAGCAGCCATTCACGGACAGGAAACACCATATATTTT.

The genes are TRBV2 and TRBJ1-3; possible D gene TRBD1, 5 bases. Trimming pared 2 bases from V and 4 bases from J, leaving 12 bases between. The CDR3 totals 15 residues. Germline V gene sequence: CDR1 SNHLY, CDR2 FYNNEI. DNA for the CDR3: TGTGCCAGCAGTGAAAATTGGGGGGAAGGAAACACCATATATTTT. It specifies CASSENWGEGNTIYF.

CDR3 DNA: TGTGCCAGCAGTTGGGGACTAGCGGGGGTGGAGACCCAGTACTTC. This encodes CASSWGLAGVETQYF. The genes are TRBV27 and TRBJ2-5; TRBD2 aligns across 14 bases. Germline V gene sequence: CDR1 MNHEY, CDR2 SMNVEV (reference sequence). The CDR3 is made up of 15 amino acids. V lost 4 bases, J lost 5 bases, and 3 bases stayed unmatched.

The CDR3 DNA follows: TGTGCCAGCAGCGTCCCCCGGGGGACTAGCGGGGGGGGTTTGGATACGCAGTATTTT. The encoded protein is CASSVPRGTSGGGLDTQYF. V usage is TRBV7-2 and J usage is TRBJ2-3; 16 bases align to TRBD2. CDR3 length: 19 residues. The V gene's germline CDR1 is SGHTA and CDR2 FQGNSA. V lost 5 bases, J lost 6 bases, and 14 bases stayed unmatched.

The table lists this clone with a count of one. The chain joins TRBV5-1 to TRBJ2-1; weak D call: TRBD2 (6 bases). The ends were cut back, 2 bases at V and 3 bases at J, with 12 bases in the middle. Germline values: CDR1 SGHRS, CDR2 YFSETQ. This CDR3 region has 15 residues. The CDR3 coding sequence is TGCGCCAGCAGCTTCCGACTAGTTCTCTACAATGAGCAGTTCTTC. Amino acids: CASSFRLVLYNEQFF.

This sequence joins TRBV5-5 and TRBJ1-1, with D possibly TRBD1 on 6 matching bases. This CDR3 is 17 amino acids long. V lost 4 bases to trimming and J lost 0 bases, with 19 bases between them. Germline values: CDR1 SGHKS, CDR2 YYEKEE (reference sequence). The chain's CDR3 is CASSRRVRQGMNTEAFF. The CDR3 DNA is TGTGCCAGCAGCAGGAGGGTCCGGCAGGGGATGAACACTGAAGCTTTCTTT.

This sequence joins TRBV19 and TRBJ1-1, with D perhaps matching TRBD1 (5 bases). The length of the CDR3 is 15 residues. V lost 3 bases to trimming and J lost 0 bases, with 11 bases between them. The germline V gene encodes CDR1 LNHDA and CDR2 SQIVND (reference sequence). This chain's CDR3 is CASSMGRGLNTEAFF. The CDR3 DNA reads as TGTGCCAGTAGTATGGGGCGAGGGCTGAACACTGAAGCTTTCTTT.

V is TRBV9 and J is TRBJ2-7; 7 bases are shared with TRBD1. The CDR3 extends over 14 amino acids. After removal of 3 bases from V and 1 base from J, the junction contained 4 bases not matched to a gene. Germline CDR1 SGDLS, CDR2 YYNGEE. The CDR3 sequence: CASSDTGESYEQYF. In DNA, the CDR3 is TGTGCCAGCAGCGACACAGGGGAGTCCTACGAGCAGTACTTC.

The chain couples TRBV11-2 to TRBJ2-3; TRBD2 agrees at 8 bases. This CDR3 has 16 residues. Looked up from germline, CDR1 is SGHAT and CDR2 is FQNNGV. V lost 0 bases, J lost 0 bases, and 2 bases stayed unmatched. The CDR3 nucleotides are TGTGCCAGCAGCTTAGAGGGCGGGGGGAGCACAGATACGCAGTATTTT. This gives the protein CASSLEGGGSTDTQYF.

The chain links TRBV6-4 to TRBJ2-2, with D tentatively TRBD1 (5 bases). Per the germline V gene, CDR1 is MRHNA and CDR2 is SNTAGT. Trimming pared 0 bases from V and 3 bases from J, leaving 5 bases between. The CDR3 covers 14 residues. The CDR3 is CASSDSGDTGELFF. CDR3 coding DNA: TGTGCCAGCAGTGACTCAGGGGACACCGGGGAGCTGTTTTTT.

J is TRBJ1-1 and V is TRBV11-3, with 12 bases that match TRBD1. Per germline, CDR1 SGHNT and CDR2 YENEEA. This CDR3 is built from 17 residues. The V and J ends lost 4 bases and 1 base, in that order; junction bases with no gene match: 7. The CDR3 nucleotides read TGTGCCAGCAGCTCAACGGGACAGGGGGCGTCGAACACTGAAGCTTTCTTT. This encodes CASSSTGQGASNTEAFF.

The chain combines TRBV4-1 with TRBJ2-1, with 16 nucleotides matching TRBD2. V lost 4 bases and J lost 4; bases outside the gene matches: 4. The CDR3 has 17 residues. Looked up from germline, CDR1 is MGHRA and CDR2 is YSYEKL. The CDR3 sequence: CASSLGTSGGVYNEQFF. The CDR3, as DNA: TGCGCCAGCAGCCTCGGGACTAGCGGGGGGGTGTACAATGAGCAGTTCTTC.

The V call is TRBV5-1, the J call TRBJ1-3, with 10 bases that match TRBD1. Germline CDR1 reads SGHRS; CDR2 reads YFSETQ. CDR3 length: 15 amino acids. The V segment lost 1 base and the J segment 5 bases; nucleotides outside the gene matches: 3. The CDR3 spells CASSLKTGGRNTIYF. The CDR3 nucleotides are TGCGCCAGCAGCTTGAAGACAGGGGGCAGAAACACCATATATTTT.

This chain uses TRBV19 with TRBJ1-5; D call uncertain. Trimming removed 1 base from V and 5 bases from J, with 12 bases in between. The CDR3 contains 15 residues. From germline, CDR1 is LNHDA and CDR2 SQIVND (reference sequence). The CDR3 reads CASSIAPLRDQPQHF. CDR3 sequence (DNA): TGTGCCAGTAGTATAGCCCCCCTACGTGATCAGCCCCAGCATTTT. The complete variable domain, with remaining parts taken from reference TRBV19 and TRBJ1-5, reads DGGITQSPKYLFRKEGQNVTLSCEQNLNHDAMYWYRQDPGQGLRLIYYSQIVNDFQKGDIAEGYSVSREKKESFPLTVTSAQKNPTAFYLCASSIAPLRDQPQHFGDGTRLSIL.

The chain couples TRBV30 to TRBJ2-7; the D is unclear. Trimming pared 0 bases from V and 3 bases from J, leaving 12 bases between. Germline assignment: CDR1 GTSNPN and CDR2 SVGIG (reference sequence). CDR3 length: 14 amino acids. The CDR3 coding sequence is TGTGCCTGGAGTGTAGGAGAAAATCTCTACGAGCAGTACTTC. Its translation is CAWSVGENLYEQYF.

V gene TRBV27 combines with J gene TRBJ1-1; perhaps TRBD1 as D (5 bases). Per germline, CDR1 MNHEY and CDR2 SMNVEV (reference sequence). CDR3 length: 18 amino acids. Trimming cost V 3 bases and J 3 bases, with 23 bases left between them. CDR3 sequence: CASSFRGECGGKDTEAFF. The DNA for the CDR3 is TGTGCCAGCAGTTTTAGAGGCGAATGCGGGGGGAAGGACACTGAAGCTTTCTTT.